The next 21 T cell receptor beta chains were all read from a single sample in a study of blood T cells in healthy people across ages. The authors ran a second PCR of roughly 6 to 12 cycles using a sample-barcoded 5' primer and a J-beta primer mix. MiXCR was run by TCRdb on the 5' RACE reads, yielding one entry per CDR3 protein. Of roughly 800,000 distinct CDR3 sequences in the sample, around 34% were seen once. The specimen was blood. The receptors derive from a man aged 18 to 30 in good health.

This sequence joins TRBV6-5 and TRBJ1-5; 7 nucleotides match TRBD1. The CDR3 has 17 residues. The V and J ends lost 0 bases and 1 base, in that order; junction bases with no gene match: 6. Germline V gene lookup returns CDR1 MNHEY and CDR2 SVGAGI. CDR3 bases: TGTGCCAGCAGTTACTCTGCTGACAGGGAAAGCAATCAGCCCCAGCATTTT. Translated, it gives CASSYSADRESNQPQHF.

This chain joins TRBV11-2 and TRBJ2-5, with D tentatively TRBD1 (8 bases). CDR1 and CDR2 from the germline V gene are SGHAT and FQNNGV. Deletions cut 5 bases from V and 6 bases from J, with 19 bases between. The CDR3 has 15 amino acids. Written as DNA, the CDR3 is TGTGCCAGCAGCACACGGACAGGGAGGGAGAAGACCCAGTACTTC. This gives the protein CASSTRTGREKTQYF.

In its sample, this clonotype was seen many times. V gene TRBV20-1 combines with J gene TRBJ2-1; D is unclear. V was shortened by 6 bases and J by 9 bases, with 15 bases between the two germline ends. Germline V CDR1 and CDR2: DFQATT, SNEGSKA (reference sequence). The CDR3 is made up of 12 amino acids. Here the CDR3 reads CSALRNLGEQFF. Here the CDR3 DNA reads TGCAGTGCCTTACGAAACCTGGGTGAGCAGTTCTTC.

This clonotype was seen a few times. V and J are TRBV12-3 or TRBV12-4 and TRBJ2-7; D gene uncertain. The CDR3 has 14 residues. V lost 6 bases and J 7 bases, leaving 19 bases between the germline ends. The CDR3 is CASSHRRSVREQYF. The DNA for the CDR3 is TGTGCCAGCAGCCACAGACGGTCCGTACGTGAGCAGTACTTC.

CDR3 sequence (DNA): TGTGCCAGCAGCCAAGATCTAGTTTTGGGACATAACACCGGGGAGCTGTTTTTT. Translation gives CASSQDLVLGHNTGELFF. V and J are TRBV4-2 and TRBJ2-2; D may be TRBD1 (6 bases). CDR3 size: 18 residues. Trimming removed 0 bases from V and 2 bases from J, with 16 bases in between. Germline V lookup: CDR1 LGHNA, CDR2 YNFKEQ.

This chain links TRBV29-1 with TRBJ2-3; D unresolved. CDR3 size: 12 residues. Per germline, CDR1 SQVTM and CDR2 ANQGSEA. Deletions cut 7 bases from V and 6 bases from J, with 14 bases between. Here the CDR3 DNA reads TGCAGCGCGACAAGTCCCACGGATACGCAGTATTTT. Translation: CSATSPTDTQYF.

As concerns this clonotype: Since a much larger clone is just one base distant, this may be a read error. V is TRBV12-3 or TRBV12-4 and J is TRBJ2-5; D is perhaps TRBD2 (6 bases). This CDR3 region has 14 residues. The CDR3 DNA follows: TGTACCAGCAGTTTAGGAGGGGAATCGGAGACCCAGTACTTC. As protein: CTSSLGGESETQYF.

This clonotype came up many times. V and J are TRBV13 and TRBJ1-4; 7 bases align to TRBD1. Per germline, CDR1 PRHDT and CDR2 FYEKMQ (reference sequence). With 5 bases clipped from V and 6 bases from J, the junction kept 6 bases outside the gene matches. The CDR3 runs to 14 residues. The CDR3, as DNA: TGTGCCAGCAGCCCGAGCAGGGGGGATGAAAAACTGTTTTTT. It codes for CASSPSRGDEKLFF.

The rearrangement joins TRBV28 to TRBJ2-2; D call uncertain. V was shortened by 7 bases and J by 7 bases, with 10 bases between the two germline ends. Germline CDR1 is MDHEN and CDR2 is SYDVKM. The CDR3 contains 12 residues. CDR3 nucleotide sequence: TGTGCCAGCACCCCCCTCCTCGGGGAGCTGTTTTTT. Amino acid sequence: CASTPLLGELFF. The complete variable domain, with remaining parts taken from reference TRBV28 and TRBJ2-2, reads DVKVTQSSRYLVKRTGEKVFLECVQDMDHENMFWYRQDPGLGLRLIYFSYDVKMKEKGDIPEGYSVSREKKERFSLILESASTNQTSMYLCASTPLLGELFFGEGSRLTVL.

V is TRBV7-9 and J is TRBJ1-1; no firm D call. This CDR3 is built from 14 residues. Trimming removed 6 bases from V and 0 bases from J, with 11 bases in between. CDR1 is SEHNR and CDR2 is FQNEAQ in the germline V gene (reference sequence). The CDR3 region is CASSEATMNTEAFF. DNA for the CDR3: TGTGCCAGCAGTGAGGCAACCATGAACACTGAAGCTTTCTTT.

The DNA of the CDR3 is TGTGCCATCACCAGTCCAGGGGGCTATGGCTACACCTTC. Translation gives CAITSPGGYGYTF. V gene TRBV10-3 combines with J gene TRBJ1-2; 7 bases are shared with TRBD1. The CDR3 is 13 amino acids. The trim removed 7 bases at V and 4 bases at J, leaving 6 bases unmatched. Germline-derived CDR1 and CDR2 are ENHRY and SYGVKD.

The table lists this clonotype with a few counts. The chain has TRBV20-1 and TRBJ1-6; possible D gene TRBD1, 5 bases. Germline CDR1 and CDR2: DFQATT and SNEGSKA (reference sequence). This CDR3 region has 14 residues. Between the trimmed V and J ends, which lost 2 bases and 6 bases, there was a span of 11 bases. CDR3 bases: TGCAGTGCTAGACTCCAGGGTGGTAATTCACCCCTCCACTTT. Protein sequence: CSARLQGGNSPLHF.

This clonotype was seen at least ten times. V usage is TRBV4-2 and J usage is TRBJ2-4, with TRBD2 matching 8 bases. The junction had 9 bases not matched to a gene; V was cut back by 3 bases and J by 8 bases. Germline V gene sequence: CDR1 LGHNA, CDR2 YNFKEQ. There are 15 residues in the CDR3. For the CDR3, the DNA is TGTGCCAGCAGCCAGGGACACCCGGGGGGGGACATTCAGTACTTC. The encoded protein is CASSQGHPGGDIQYF.

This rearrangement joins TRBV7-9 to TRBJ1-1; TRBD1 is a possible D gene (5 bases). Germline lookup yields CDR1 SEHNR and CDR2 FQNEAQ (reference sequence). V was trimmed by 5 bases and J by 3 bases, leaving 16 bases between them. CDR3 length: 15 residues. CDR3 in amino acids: CASSPGRGEDTEAFF. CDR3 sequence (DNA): TGTGCCAGCAGCCCTGGACGGGGGGAGGACACTGAAGCTTTCTTT. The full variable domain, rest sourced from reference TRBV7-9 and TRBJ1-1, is DTGVSQNPRHKITKRGQNVTFRCDPISEHNRLYWYRQTLGQGPEFLTYFQNEAQLEKSRLLSDRFSAERPKGSFSTLEIQRTEQGDSAMYLCASSPGRGEDTEAFFGQGTRLTVV.

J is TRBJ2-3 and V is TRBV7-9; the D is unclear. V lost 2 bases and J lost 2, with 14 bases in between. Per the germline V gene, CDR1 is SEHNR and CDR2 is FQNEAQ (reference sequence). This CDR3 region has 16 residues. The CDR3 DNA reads TGTGCCAGCAGCTTACTGTTAGACACCTTCACAGATACGCAGTATTTT. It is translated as CASSLLLDTFTDTQYF.

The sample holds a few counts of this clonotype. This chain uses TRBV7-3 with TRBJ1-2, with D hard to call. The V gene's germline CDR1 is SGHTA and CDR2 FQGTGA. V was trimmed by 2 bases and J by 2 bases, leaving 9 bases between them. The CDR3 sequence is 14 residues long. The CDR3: CASSLSVTNYGYTF. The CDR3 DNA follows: TGTGCCAGCAGCTTATCGGTGACAAACTATGGCTACACCTTC.

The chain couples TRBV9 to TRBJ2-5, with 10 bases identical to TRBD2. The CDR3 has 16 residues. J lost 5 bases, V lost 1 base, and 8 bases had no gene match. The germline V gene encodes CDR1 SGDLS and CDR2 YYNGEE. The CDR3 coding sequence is TGTGCCAGCAGCGTATCAGCGGGGGGGCTTTCGGAGACCCAGTACTTC. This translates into CASSVSAGGLSETQYF.

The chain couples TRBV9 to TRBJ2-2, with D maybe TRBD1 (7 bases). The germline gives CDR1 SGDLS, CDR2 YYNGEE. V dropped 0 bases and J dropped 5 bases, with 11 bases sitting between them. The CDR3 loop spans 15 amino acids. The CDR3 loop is CASSVVQGGTGELFF. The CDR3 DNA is TGTGCCAGCAGCGTAGTCCAGGGGGGTACCGGGGAGCTGTTTTTT.

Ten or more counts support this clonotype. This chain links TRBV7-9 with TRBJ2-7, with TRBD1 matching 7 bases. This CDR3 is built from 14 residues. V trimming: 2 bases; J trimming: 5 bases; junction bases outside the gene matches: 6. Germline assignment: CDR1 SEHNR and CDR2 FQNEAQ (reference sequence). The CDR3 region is CASSLKQGNHEQYF. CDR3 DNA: TGTGCCAGCAGCTTAAAACAGGGGAACCACGAGCAGTACTTC.

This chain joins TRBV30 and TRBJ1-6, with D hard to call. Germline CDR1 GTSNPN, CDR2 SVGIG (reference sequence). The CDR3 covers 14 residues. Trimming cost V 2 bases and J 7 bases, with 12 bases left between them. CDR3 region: CAWSPGIENSPLHF. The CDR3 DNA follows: TGTGCCTGGAGTCCCGGGATAGAAAATTCACCCCTCCACTTT. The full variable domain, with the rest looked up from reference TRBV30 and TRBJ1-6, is SQTIHQWPATLVQPVGSPLSLECTVEGTSNPNLYWYRQAAGRGLQLLFYSVGIGQISSEVPQNLSASRPQDRQFILSSKKLLLSDSGFYLCAWSPGIENSPLHFGNGTRLTVT.

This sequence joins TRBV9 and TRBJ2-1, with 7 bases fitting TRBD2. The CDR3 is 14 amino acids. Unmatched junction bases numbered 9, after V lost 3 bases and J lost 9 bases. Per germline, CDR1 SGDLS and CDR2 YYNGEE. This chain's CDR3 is CASSEAPGRGEQFF. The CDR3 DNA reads TGTGCCAGCAGCGAAGCTCCAGGGAGGGGTGAGCAGTTCTTC.